One sample yielded the 25 T cell receptor beta chains listed below, sequenced in a study of regulatory T cells in long-lasting Graves disease. The time point here: newly diagnosed GD, antithyroid drugs for less than 3 months. Following extraction of RNA from PBMCs, that RNA was used to make the TCR library. With iRepertoire HTBI primers and Arm-PCR of CDR3 regions, TCR beta libraries were built. One entry per CDR3 protein, called by TCRdb with MiXCR from the multiplex PCR reads. The table has about 350,000 distinct CDR3 sequences, 16% seen once. These same data were also listed under a study on T cells in Graves' hyperthyroidism and ophthalmopathy.

The sequencing used peripheral blood mononuclear cells (PBMCs), collected at new diagnosis, from a patient treated with antithyroid drugs. The receptors stem from a middle-aged man with Graves disease.

This clonotype was counted at least ten times. The chain combines TRBV25-1 with TRBJ2-3, with 8 bases lining up with TRBD2. The CDR3 spans 15 residues. Losses at the gene ends were 3 bases for V and 5 bases for J; bases not matched to a gene: 7. Germline V lookup: CDR1 MGHDK, CDR2 SYGVNS. The CDR3 reads CASSDPGGAVDTQYF. DNA for the CDR3: TGTGCCAGCAGTGATCCCGGGGGGGCCGTAGATACGCAGTATTTT.

This clonotype was recorded many times. This chain joins TRBV5-1 and TRBJ2-3; 10 positions match TRBD1. V lost 4 bases to trimming and J lost 3 bases; unmatched junction nucleotides: 11. The CDR3 has 17 residues. The V gene's germline CDR1 is SGHRS and CDR2 YFSETQ. The CDR3 bases are TGCGCCAGCAGCACGATGACAGGGGGCGCGAGTACAGATACGCAGTATTTT. This codes for CASSTMTGGASTDTQYF.

Regarding this clonotype: This sequence may be a read error, since a much larger clone differs from it by one base. The CDR3 DNA is TGTGCCAGCAGGCGTCCGGGACTTGTATCCTACGAGCATTACTTC. This codes for CASRRPGLVSYEHYF. The chain links TRBV28 to TRBJ2-7, with D perhaps TRBD2 (6 bases). Germline values: CDR1 MDHEN, CDR2 SYDVKM. The CDR3 is made up of 15 amino acids.

This clonotype was counted at least ten times. Its ends do not fully match the called genes, so a read error is possible. The DNA for the CDR3 is TGTGCTAGCAGCTTATTGGCGGGCTACGAGCAGTACTTC. Protein: CASSLLAGYEQYF. The gene calls are TRBV7-7 and TRBJ2-7, with a possible D match to TRBD2 (5 bases). CDR3 length: 13 residues. Germline lookup yields CDR1 SSHAT and CDR2 FNYEAQ (reference sequence).

In this sample, this clonotype turned up many times. This chain links TRBV5-1 with TRBJ2-3, with 10 positions matching TRBD1. Germline V lookup: CDR1 SGHRS, CDR2 YFSETQ. The CDR3 covers 14 residues. Losses at the gene ends were 7 bases for V and 4 bases for J; bases not matched to a gene: 6. The CDR3 region is CASGQTGGADTQYF. In nucleotides, the CDR3 is TGCGCCAGCGGGCAGACAGGGGGCGCAGATACGCAGTATTTT.

The V call is TRBV10-3, the J call TRBJ2-2; D perhaps matches TRBD1 (5 bases). V was shortened by 2 bases and J by 2 bases, with 9 bases between the two germline ends. There are 15 residues in the CDR3. The V gene's germline CDR1 is ENHRY and CDR2 SYGVKD. As DNA, the CDR3 is TGTGCCATCAGTGAGCAGGGTGGAAACACCGGGGAGCTGTTTTTT. Translation gives CAISEQGGNTGELFF.

In this sample, this clonotype turned up many times. The chain couples TRBV27 to TRBJ2-3; 8 nucleotides match TRBD2. The CDR3 has 16 amino acids. V dropped 7 bases and J dropped 3; count of bases not matched to a gene: 12. Per germline, CDR1 MNHEY and CDR2 SMNVEV (reference sequence). This CDR3 is CASKAGGSLSTDTQYF. The CDR3 bases are TGTGCCAGCAAGGCGGGGGGCTCTCTTAGTACAGATACGCAGTATTTT.

This clonotype has more than one count but fewer than ten. The genes are TRBV4-3 and TRBJ2-1; a possible D gene is TRBD1 (8 bases). There are 16 residues in the CDR3. V lost 0 bases and J lost 4, with 13 bases in between. Germline CDR1 LGHNA, CDR2 YSLEER. The CDR3 DNA follows: TGCGCCAGCAGCCAAGAGACAGGGGAGGGATACAATGAGCAGTTCTTC. Protein sequence: CASSQETGEGYNEQFF.

At least ten counts were recorded for this clonotype. The V gene is TRBV5-1, the J gene TRBJ2-7; 8 nucleotides align to TRBD1. This CDR3 spans 16 amino acids. In germline, CDR1 is SGHRS, CDR2 YFSETQ. After removal of 2 bases from V and 5 bases from J, the junction contained 12 bases not matched to a gene. The CDR3 spells CASSFFGQGRLNEQYF. The CDR3 DNA is TGCGCCAGCAGCTTTTTCGGACAGGGCAGATTGAACGAGCAGTACTTC.

J is TRBJ2-2 and V is TRBV20-1, with TRBD2 matching 8 bases. The ends lost 0 bases at V and 3 bases at J; junction bases unmatched: 6. Germline CDR1 and CDR2: DFQATT and SNEGSKA (reference sequence). The CDR3 has 16 amino acids. This CDR3 is CSARDPALADTGELFF. Written as DNA, the CDR3 is TGCAGTGCTAGAGATCCCGCACTAGCGGACACCGGGGAGCTGTTTTTT.

This clonotype was observed at least ten times. This rearrangement joins TRBV7-3 to TRBJ2-3, with D unclear. Trimming took 2 bases from V and 4 from J, leaving 7 bases between them. This CDR3 spans 13 amino acids. CDR1 is SGHTA and CDR2 is FQGTGA in the germline V gene. This chain's CDR3 is CASSLLRADTQYF. The CDR3 DNA sequence: TGTGCCAGCAGCTTACTTCGAGCAGATACGCAGTATTTT.

The chain employs TRBV30 and TRBJ2-3; D may match TRBD1 or TRBD2 (7 bases each). Germline V gene sequence: CDR1 GTSNPN, CDR2 SVGIG (reference sequence). CDR3 length: 14 residues. Trimming left V 5 bases short and J 4 bases short, with 16 bases between. The CDR3 loop is CAWEQGRGPDTQYF. The CDR3 DNA reads as TGTGCCTGGGAACAGGGGCGGGGGCCAGATACGCAGTATTTT.

This clonotype appeared a few times. CDR3 protein: CASSLHSKGGELFF. The CDR3 nucleotides read TGTGCCAGCAGCTTACACAGTAAGGGCGGGGAGCTGTTTTTT. The V gene is TRBV7-2, the J gene TRBJ2-2, with D unclear. This CDR3 is 14 amino acids long. V lost 2 bases and J 7 bases, leaving 11 bases between the germline ends. Per germline, CDR1 SGHTA and CDR2 FQGNSA.

Details on this clonotype: A much larger clone sits a single nucleotide away, making a read error possible. This chain links TRBV6-2 or TRBV6-3 with TRBJ1-1; D perhaps matches TRBD1 (5 bases). Germline V lookup: CDR1 MNHEY, CDR2 SVGEGT. This CDR3 is 16 amino acids long. In DNA, the CDR3 is TGTGCCAGCAGTTACATCTCGGGGGGGAAGAACGCTGAAGCTTTCTTT. Amino acid sequence: CASSYISGGKNAEAFF.

This clonotype has more than one count but fewer than ten. This chain links TRBV16 with TRBJ2-2; the match to TRBD2 covers 7 bases. V dropped 4 bases and J dropped 0; count of bases not matched to a gene: 5. In germline, CDR1 is KGHSY, CDR2 FQNENV. The CDR3 is made up of 16 amino acids. The CDR3 loop reads CASSPPRGANTGELFF. In DNA, the CDR3 is TGTGCCAGCAGCCCCCCCCGGGGGGCGAACACCGGGGAGCTGTTTTTT.

The sample holds many counts of this clonotype. The V and J genes are TRBV29-1 and TRBJ2-3, with 9 bases that match TRBD2. Germline trimming cut 3 bases from V and 6 bases from J; bases unmatched to any gene: 4. This CDR3 is built from 13 residues. Germline assignment: CDR1 SQVTM and CDR2 ANQGSEA. The CDR3 nucleotides are TGCAGCGTTGACAAGCGGGGGGCGGATACGCAGTATTTT. This encodes CSVDKRGADTQYF.

This clonotype was counted many times. The gene calls are TRBV28 and TRBJ2-3, with unresolved D. From germline, CDR1 is MDHEN and CDR2 SYDVKM. V gave up 2 bases and J gave up 2 bases, with 8 bases separating them. This CDR3 comprises 14 residues. The CDR3: CASSLRPTTDTQYF. Written as DNA, the CDR3 is TGTGCCAGCAGTTTAAGACCCACCACAGATACGCAGTATTTT.

The chain employs TRBV29-1 and TRBJ2-4, with D possibly matching TRBD1 (5 bases). CDR1 is SQVTM, CDR2 ANQGSEA, per germline. This CDR3 spans 13 amino acids. Trimming removed 4 bases at V and 9 bases at J, with 16 bases between. DNA for the CDR3: TGCAGCGTTGTTTCTCAGACCCAGGGCATTCAGTACTTC. It encodes CSVVSQTQGIQYF.

This clonotype was counted many times. The chain uses TRBV6-1 and TRBJ1-6; perhaps TRBD1 as D (5 bases). CDR1 and CDR2 from the germline V gene are MNHNS and SASEGT. This CDR3 is built from 17 residues. V gave up 5 bases and J gave up 5 bases, with 19 bases separating them. This CDR3 reads CASSKGPIRRDNSPLHF. The DNA for the CDR3 is TGTGCCAGCAGTAAGGGACCGATCCGCCGAGATAATTCACCCCTCCACTTT.

With respect to this clonotype: Being one base from a much bigger clone, this may be a read error. The rearrangement uses TRBV6-1 and TRBJ2-5, with no clear D. This CDR3 comprises 13 residues. V shed 4 bases and J shed 2 bases, with 8 bases lying between them. Germline assignment: CDR1 MNHNS and CDR2 SASEGT. The CDR3 DNA reads as TGTGCCAGCAGTGCCACGGAACAAGAGACCCAGTACTTC. It is translated as CASSATEQETQYF.

This clonotype came up a few times. The chain links TRBV7-9 to TRBJ2-2; 12 bases map to TRBD2. The V segment lost 7 bases and the J segment 3 bases; nucleotides outside the gene matches: 3. The CDR3 totals 15 residues. CDR1 is SEHNR and CDR2 is FQNEAQ in the germline V gene (reference sequence). CDR3 region: CASIRTSGDTGELFF. For the CDR3, the DNA is TGTGCCAGCATCCGGACTAGCGGGGACACCGGGGAGCTGTTTTTT.

This clonotype came up many times. The chain is built from TRBV12-3 or TRBV12-4 and TRBJ1-5; D is perhaps TRBD1 (5 bases). This CDR3 region has 15 residues. V lost 5 bases, J lost 2 bases, and 13 bases lay in between. In DNA form, the CDR3 reads TGTGCCAGCAGTCAGGGACGCGGGGGCAATCAGCCCCAGCATTTT. Amino acid sequence: CASSQGRGGNQPQHF.

There are many counts of this clonotype. The rearrangement joins TRBV7-9 to TRBJ2-3; 9 bases align to TRBD2. This CDR3 spans 17 amino acids. Germline V gives CDR1 SEHNR, CDR2 FQNEAQ (reference sequence). V dropped 1 base and J dropped 6; count of bases not matched to a gene: 11. CDR3 protein: CASSLVMRSGGGDTQYF. CDR3 in DNA: TGTGCCAGCAGCTTAGTTATGCGTAGCGGGGGAGGCGATACGCAGTATTTT.

At least ten counts were recorded for this clonotype. The chain is built from TRBV29-1 and TRBJ2-3; 14 bases align to TRBD2. V shed 4 bases, J shed 1 base, and the junction held 4 bases outside the gene matches. CDR1 is SQVTM, CDR2 ANQGSEA, per germline. The CDR3 consists of 16 residues. The CDR3 DNA reads as TGCAGCGTTGGGGGACTAGCGGGGGCCCGCACAGATACGCAGTATTTT. It encodes CSVGGLAGARTDTQYF.

This clonotype was seen only a few times. This chain uses TRBV6-1 with TRBJ1-5; 8 nucleotides match TRBD1. J gave up 5 bases and V 6 bases, and 3 bases lay outside the gene matches. Germline V gene sequence: CDR1 MNHNS, CDR2 SASEGT. CDR3 length: 13 residues. The CDR3 region is CASRYRGDQPQHF. DNA for the CDR3: TGTGCCAGCAGGTACAGGGGGGATCAGCCCCAGCATTTT.